There are a few counts of the clone carrying this T cell receptor beta chain. Its cognate antigen is unknown. These data are taken from a study of T cell responses to AZD1222 COVID-19 vaccine. Broader study findings: The CD4 TCRs associated with vaccination extended across spike and predominated at 160-218 and 743-854. Clonal diversity was possibly underestimated, and the donors were mostly white British, with more females.

The CDR3 totals 15 residues. V was clipped by 0 bases and J by 9 bases, with 15 bases between them. Per the germline V gene, CDR1 is SGHRS and CDR2 is YFSETQ. TCRdb keeps only in-frame clones here, not all; method: immunoSEQ multiplex PCR. The profile shows 150,000 to 180,000 clones, around 85% of them singletons. The sequence was obtained from an adult in good health. The chain joins TRBV5-1 to TRBJ2-2; D is perhaps TRBD1 (6 bases). Sequences were derived from peripheral blood, sampled on day 0 of MenACWY control vaccination. As DNA, the CDR3 is TGCGCCAGCAGCTTGGAACAGGGCAAGGACCGGGAGCTGTTTTTT. Protein sequence: CASSLEQGKDRELFF.